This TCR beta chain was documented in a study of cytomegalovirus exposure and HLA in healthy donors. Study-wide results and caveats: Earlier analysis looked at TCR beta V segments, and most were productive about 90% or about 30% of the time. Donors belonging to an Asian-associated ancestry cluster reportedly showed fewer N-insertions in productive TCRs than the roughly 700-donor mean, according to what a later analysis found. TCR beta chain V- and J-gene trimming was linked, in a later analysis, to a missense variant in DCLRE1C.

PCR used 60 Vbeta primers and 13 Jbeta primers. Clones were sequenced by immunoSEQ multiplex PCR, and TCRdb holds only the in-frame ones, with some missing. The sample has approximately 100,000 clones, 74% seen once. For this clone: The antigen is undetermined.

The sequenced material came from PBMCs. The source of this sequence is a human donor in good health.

The CDR3 loop is CASGQGAQPQHF. The CDR3 nucleotides read TGTGCCAGCGGACAGGGGGCTCAGCCCCAGCATTTT. V is TRBV27 and J is TRBJ1-5, with TRBD1 identical over 11 bases. The germline V gene has CDR1 MNHEY and CDR2 SMNVEV (reference sequence). Losses at the gene ends were 8 bases for V and 6 bases for J; bases not matched to a gene: 0. The CDR3 runs to 12 residues.